This is a list of T cell receptor beta chains from one sample in a study of T cell changes during pregnancy in multiple sclerosis. Assay: immunoSEQ multiplex PCR; the TCRdb copy retains only in-frame clones and omits some. The table records some 80,000 clones, 94% of them present only once. Source: CD4+ T cells from peripheral blood mononuclear cells, taken after pregnancy. Receptors were obtained from a female donor with multiple sclerosis, enrolled in a pregnancy study. Each CDR3 is given with its conserved first and last residue. The D gene is left open where the match is weak. The size field is filled for only some rows; it gives once, few, many or a size class.

V	J	D	size	CDR3	DNA
TRBV19	TRBJ2-7	TRBD2	-	CASSTLRGSGSGYEQYF	TGTGCCAGTAGTACCCTCCGTGGTAGCGGGAGCGGCTACGAGCAGTACTTC
TRBV29-1	TRBJ2-7	TRBD1	-	CSVRTGTGRNEQYF	TGCAGCGTCCGGACCGGGACAGGGCGGAACGAGCAGTACTTC
TRBV2	TRBJ2-1	TRBD2	-	CASRREGRKFF	TGTGCCAGCAGGCGGGAGGGTCGAAAGTTCTTC
TRBV4-1	TRBJ1-5	TRBD1	-	CASSKGTGDGQPQHF	TGCGCCAGCAGCAAAGGGACAGGTGACGGCCAGCCCCAGCATTTT
TRBV19	TRBJ2-7	-	-	CASSIDHNARYEQYF	TGTGCCAGTAGTATAGATCATAACGCGAGGTACGAGCAGTACTTC
TRBV11-2	TRBJ2-1	TRBD2	once	CASSPKILAGVIIYNEQFF	TGTGCCAGCAGCCCAAAAATACTAGCGGGAGTTATCATTTACAATGAGCAGTTCTTC
TRBV27	TRBJ2-7	-	-	CASSIPTRQGQLLF	TGTGCCAGCAGCATACCCACAAGGCAGGGCCAGCTTCTCTTC
TRBV19	TRBJ2-2	TRBD1	-	CASSPRTGQTGELFF	TGTGCCAGTAGTCCCAGGACAGGGCAAACCGGGGAGCTGTTTTTT
TRBV7-8	TRBJ2-7	-	-	CASSLQPTGVTYEQYF	TGTGCCAGCAGCTTACAACCGACAGGTGTCACCTACGAGCAGTACTTC
TRBV7-2	TRBJ2-7	-	-	CASSSLVQNYEQYF	TGTGCCAGCAGCTCCCTAGTGCAGAACTACGAGCAGTACTTC
TRBV28	TRBJ2-7	TRBD1	-	CASIPDRGRPEQYF	TGTGCCAGCATCCCTGACAGGGGCCGTCCCGAGCAGTACTTC
TRBV25-1	TRBJ1-2	-	-	CASSPPSVLGYTF	TGTGCCAGCAGTCCCCCTTCCGTACTTGGCTACACCTTC
TRBV6-5	TRBJ2-5	TRBD2	-	CASSLTAGGQETQYF	TGTGCCAGCAGTTTAACAGCGGGAGGCCAAGAGACCCAGTACTTC
TRBV11-2	TRBJ2-3	-	once	CASSLQASIANTDTQYF	TGTGCCAGCAGCCTTCAAGCATCGATAGCAAACACAGATACGCAGTATTTT
TRBV29-1	TRBJ2-7	TRBD1	-	CSVETGGVYEQYF	TGCAGCGTTGAAACAGGGGGCGTCTACGAGCAGTACTTC
TRBV6-6	TRBJ1-3	-	-	CASSYTGSSGNTIYF	TGTGCCAGCAGTTACACCGGGTCCTCTGGAAACACCATATATTTT
TRBV4-1	TRBJ2-7	TRBD1	-	CASSQKGQGAYEQYF	TGCGCCAGCAGCCAGAAGGGACAGGGGGCCTACGAGCAGTACTTC
TRBV19	TRBJ2-7	-	-	CASSRAVLRANEQYF	TGTGCCAGTAGTAGGGCCGTTTTGAGGGCGAACGAGCAGTACTTC
TRBV6-6	TRBJ2-1	-	-	CASSSTKPGSYNEQFF	TGTGCCAGCAGTTCGACAAAACCGGGATCCTACAATGAGCAGTTCTTC
TRBV7-6	TRBJ1-3	-	-	CASSSLDRPGNTIYF	TGTGCCAGCAGCTCACTAGACAGGCCTGGAAACACCATATATTTT
TRBV27	TRBJ2-3	-	-	CASRGVKKRGDTQYF	TGTGCCAGCAGAGGAGTGAAAAAAAGGGGGGATACGCAGTATTTT
TRBV2	TRBJ2-7	TRBD1	-	CASSNTGTDPYEQYF	TGTGCCAGCAGTAACACCGGGACAGACCCCTACGAGCAGTACTTC
TRBV7-6	TRBJ1-1	-	-	CASSSRGTEAFF	TGTGCCAGCAGCTCTAGGGGAACTGAAGCTTTCTTT
TRBV19	TRBJ2-2	TRBD2	-	CASSHSGLAGANTGELFF	TGTGCCAGTAGTCACTCAGGACTAGCGGGGGCGAACACCGGGGAGCTGTTTTTT
TRBV16	TRBJ2-7	-	-	CASSQFRTDYEQYF	TGTGCCAGCAGCCAATTCAGGACAGACTACGAGCAGTACTTC
TRBV2	TRBJ1-2	TRBD1	once	CASSEVPGQGAAGYTF	TGTGCCAGCAGTGAAGTTCCGGGACAGGGGGCCGCTGGCTACACCTTC
TRBV9	TRBJ2-2	TRBD2	-	CASSVGGRGQGETGELFF	TGTGCCAGCAGCGTAGGCGGGAGAGGGCAGGGTGAGACCGGGGAGCTGTTTTTT
TRBV6-5	TRBJ1-1	-	-	CASSYLGLGTEAFF	TGTGCCAGCAGTTACTTGGGACTAGGCACTGAAGCTTTCTTT
TRBV19	TRBJ2-3	TRBD2	-	CASSIFGREEDTQYF	TGTGCCAGTAGTATTTTCGGCCGGGAGGAGGATACGCAGTATTTT